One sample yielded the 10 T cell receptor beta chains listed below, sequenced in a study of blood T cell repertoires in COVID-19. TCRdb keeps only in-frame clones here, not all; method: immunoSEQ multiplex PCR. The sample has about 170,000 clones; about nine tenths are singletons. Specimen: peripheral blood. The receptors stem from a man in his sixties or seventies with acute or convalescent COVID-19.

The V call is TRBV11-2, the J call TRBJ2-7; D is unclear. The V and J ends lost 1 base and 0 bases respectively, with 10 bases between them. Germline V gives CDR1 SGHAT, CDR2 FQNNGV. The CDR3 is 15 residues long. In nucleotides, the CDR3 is TGTGCCAGCAGCTTAGGTCCAACAGACTCCTACGAGCAGTACTTC. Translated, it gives CASSLGPTDSYEQYF. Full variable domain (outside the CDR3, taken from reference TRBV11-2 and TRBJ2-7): EAGVAQSPRYKIIEKRQSVAFWCNPISGHATLYWYQQILGQGPKLLIQFQNNGVVDDSQLPKDRFSAERLKGVDSTLKIQPAKLEDSAVYLCASSLGPTDSYEQYFGPGTRLTVT.

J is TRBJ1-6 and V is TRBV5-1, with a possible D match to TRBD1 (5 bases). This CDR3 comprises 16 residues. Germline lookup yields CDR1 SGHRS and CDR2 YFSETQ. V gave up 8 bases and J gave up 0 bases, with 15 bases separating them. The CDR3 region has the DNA TGCGCCAGACCGGACACCCCTAGCTCCTATAATTCACCCCTCCACTTT. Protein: CARPDTPSSYNSPLHF. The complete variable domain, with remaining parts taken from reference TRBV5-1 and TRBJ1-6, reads KAGVTQTPRYLIKTRGQQVTLSCSPISGHRSVSWYQQTPGQGLQFLFEYFSETQRNKGNFPGRFSGRQFSNSRSEMNVSTLELGDSALYLCARPDTPSSYNSPLHFGNGTRLTVT.

The CDR3 sequence: CASSIGWGGNQPQHF. The CDR3 DNA reads as TGTGCCAGTAGTATTGGATGGGGAGGGAATCAGCCCCAGCATTTT. This chain joins TRBV19 and TRBJ1-5, with D unresolved. From germline, CDR1 is LNHDA and CDR2 SQIVND (reference sequence). The CDR3 has 15 amino acids. V dropped 3 bases and J dropped 4 bases, with 13 bases sitting between them.

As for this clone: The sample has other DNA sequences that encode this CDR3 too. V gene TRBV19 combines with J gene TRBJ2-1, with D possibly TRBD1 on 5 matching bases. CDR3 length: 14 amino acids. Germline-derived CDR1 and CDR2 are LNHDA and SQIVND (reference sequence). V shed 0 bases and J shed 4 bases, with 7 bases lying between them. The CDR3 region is CASSIDRAYNEQFF. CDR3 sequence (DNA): TGTGCCAGTAGTATAGACAGGGCGTACAATGAGCAGTTCTTC.

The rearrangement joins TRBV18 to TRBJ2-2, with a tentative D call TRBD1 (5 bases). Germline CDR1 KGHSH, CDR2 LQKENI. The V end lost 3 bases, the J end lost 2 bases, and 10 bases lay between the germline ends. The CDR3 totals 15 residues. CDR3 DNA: TGTGCCAGCTCACCGTCACAGGCTAACACCGGGGAGCTGTTTTTT. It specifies CASSPSQANTGELFF.

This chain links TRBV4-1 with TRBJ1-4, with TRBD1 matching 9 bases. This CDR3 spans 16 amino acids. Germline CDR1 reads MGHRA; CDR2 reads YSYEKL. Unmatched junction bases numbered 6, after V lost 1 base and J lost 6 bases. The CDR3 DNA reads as TGCGCCAGCAGCCAAGGGAGGGGGACAGGGTATGAAAAACTGTTTTTT. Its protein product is CASSQGRGTGYEKLFF.

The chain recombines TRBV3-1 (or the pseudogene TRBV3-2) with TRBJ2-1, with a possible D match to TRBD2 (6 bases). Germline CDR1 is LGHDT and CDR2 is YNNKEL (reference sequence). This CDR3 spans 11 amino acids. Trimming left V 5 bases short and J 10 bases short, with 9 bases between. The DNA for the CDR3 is TGTGCCAGCAGCGGAGGGGCAGAGCAGTTCTTC. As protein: CASSGGAEQFF.

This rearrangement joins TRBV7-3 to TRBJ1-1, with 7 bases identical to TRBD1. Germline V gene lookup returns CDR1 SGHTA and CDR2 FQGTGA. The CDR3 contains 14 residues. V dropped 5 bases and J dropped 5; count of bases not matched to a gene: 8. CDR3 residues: CASSQGPGGTEAFF. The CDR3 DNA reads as TGTGCCAGCAGCCAAGGGCCAGGGGGGACTGAAGCTTTCTTT.

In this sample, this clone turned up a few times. DNA of the CDR3: TGTGCTAGTGGTTTGGGGACACCAAGGAGCATCTATGGCTACACCTTC. Encoded protein: CASGLGTPRSIYGYTF. The chain carries TRBV12-5 and TRBJ1-2, with D perhaps matching TRBD1 (5 bases). The germline CDR1 and CDR2 sequences are LGHNT and FRNRAP. This CDR3 is built from 16 residues. V shed 1 base and J shed 4 bases, with 16 bases lying between them.

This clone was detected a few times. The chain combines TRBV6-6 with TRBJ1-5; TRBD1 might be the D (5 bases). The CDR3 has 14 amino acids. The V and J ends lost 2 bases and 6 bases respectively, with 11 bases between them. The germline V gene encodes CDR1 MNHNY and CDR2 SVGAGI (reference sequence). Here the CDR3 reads CASSYEGDSQPQHF. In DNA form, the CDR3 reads TGTGCCAGCAGTTACGAAGGGGATAGTCAGCCCCAGCATTTT.